One and the same sample provided the 23 T cell receptor beta chains below, sequenced in a study of T cell changes during pregnancy in multiple sclerosis (dated by TCRdb to about 2019). Library method: the immunoSEQ multiplex PCR assay. Imported from immuneACCESS, the table was reduced by TCRdb to in-frame sequences with V and J called. These copies leave out some clones; in studies compared against another copy, an unresolved V gene accounts for under half, and the cause of the remainder is not known. In this sample the table shows about 120,000 clones, approximately 93% of which occur a single time. The ten largest clones capture under 7% of the sample. The sequenced sample was peripheral blood, obtained before pregnancy. These receptors were taken from a female donor with multiple sclerosis, enrolled in a pregnancy study.

V and J are TRBV11-2 and TRBJ1-1, with TRBD1 matching 7 bases. The germline V gene encodes CDR1 SGHAT and CDR2 FQNNGV. The V and J ends lost 4 bases and 5 bases, in that order; junction bases with no gene match: 7. The CDR3 runs 14 residues. The CDR3 nucleotides read TGTGCCAGCAGCTCCACAGGGGATGGAACTGAAGCTTTCTTT. Protein product: CASSSTGDGTEAFF. Full variable domain (missing parts from reference TRBV11-2 and TRBJ1-1): EAGVAQSPRYKIIEKRQSVAFWCNPISGHATLYWYQQILGQGPKLLIQFQNNGVVDDSQLPKDRFSAERLKGVDSTLKIQPAKLEDSAVYLCASSSTGDGTEAFFGQGTRLTVV.

The chain employs TRBV7-6 and TRBJ1-2; 9 bases agree with TRBD1. V lost 2 bases and J lost 0; bases outside the gene matches: 19. This CDR3 has 21 amino acids. Per germline, CDR1 SGHVS and CDR2 FNYEAQ. The CDR3 DNA reads TGTGCCAGCAGCTTAATTTGGTCGGGATCCCGCCGGGACAGGGCTAACTATGGCTACACCTTC. Amino acids: CASSLIWSGSRRDRANYGYTF.

The chain recombines TRBV19 with TRBJ1-1; D is ambiguous. CDR3 length: 15 residues. Germline lookup yields CDR1 LNHDA and CDR2 SQIVND (reference sequence). Trimming cost V 4 bases and J 2 bases, with 14 bases left between them. In nucleotides, the CDR3 is TGTGCCAGTAGTACCCGCCTAGTACTAAACACTGAAGCTTTCTTT. It translates to CASSTRLVLNTEAFF. Supplemented by reference TRBV19 and TRBJ1-1, the full variable domain reads DGGITQSPKYLFRKEGQNVTLSCEQNLNHDAMYWYRQDPGQGLRLIYYSQIVNDFQKGDIAEGYSVSREKKESFPLTVTSAQKNPTAFYLCASSTRLVLNTEAFFGQGTRLTVV.

The CDR3 loop reads CAWRGQPNQPQHF. The CDR3 region has the DNA TGTGCCTGGAGGGGACAGCCCAATCAGCCCCAGCATTTT. V gene TRBV30 combines with J gene TRBJ1-5; 7 bases agree with TRBD1. CDR3 size: 13 residues. Germline assignment: CDR1 GTSNPN and CDR2 SVGIG (reference sequence). V was pared by 3 bases and J by 3 bases, with 2 bases of the junction left unmatched.

This clone was observed a handful of times. The chain employs TRBV7-3 and TRBJ1-2; D remains unclear. Germline CDR1 reads SGHTA; CDR2 reads FQGTGA. CDR3 length: 15 residues. The V gene lost 6 bases and the J gene lost 10 bases, with 24 bases spanning the gap. This chain's CDR3 is CASSFYPGSSRVYTF. The CDR3 DNA sequence: TGTGCCAGCAGTTTTTACCCGGGTTCCTCGCGCGTCTACACCTTC.

This clone was seen only once. CDR3 protein: CASSQDNRDKNYGYTF. The CDR3 DNA reads TGTGCCAGCAGCCAAGATAACCGGGACAAAAACTATGGCTACACCTTC. The V gene is TRBV4-2, the J gene TRBJ1-2, with D possibly TRBD1 on 6 matching bases. Germline CDR1 reads LGHNA; CDR2 reads YNFKEQ. Trimming took 0 bases from V and 2 from J, leaving 13 bases between them. The CDR3 consists of 16 residues.

This clone was seen once. V usage is TRBV7-9 and J usage is TRBJ2-3, with 7 nucleotides matching TRBD1. Germline assignment: CDR1 SEHNR and CDR2 FQNEAQ (reference sequence). This CDR3 has 16 amino acids. The J segment lost 2 bases and the V segment lost 5 bases, leaving 10 bases of the junction unmatched. The CDR3 nucleotides are TGTGCCAGCAGCCATCCCGGGACAGAAAACACAGATACGCAGTATTTT. It codes for CASSHPGTENTDTQYF.

This clone was observed a few times. This sequence joins TRBV19 and TRBJ2-3; no reliable D call. The CDR3 consists of 13 residues. V gave up 4 bases and J gave up 2 bases, with 7 bases separating them. The germline V gene has CDR1 LNHDA and CDR2 SQIVND (reference sequence). This CDR3 reads CASSTQSTDTQYF. The CDR3 bases are TGTGCCAGTAGTACGCAGTCCACAGATACGCAGTATTTT.

V is TRBV4-2 and J is TRBJ2-5; D is undetermined. With 0 bases removed from V and 2 bases from J, the gap between germline ends came to 10 bases. The CDR3 is 15 residues long. Germline assignment: CDR1 LGHNA and CDR2 YNFKEQ. DNA for the CDR3: TGTGCCAGCAGCCAAGATATCCCCCCTCAAGAGACCCAGTACTTC. It specifies CASSQDIPPQETQYF.

This clone has just one count. The CDR3, as DNA: TGCGCCAGCAGCTTGGAATGGCGGGAGACCCAGTACTTC. Its translation is CASSLEWRETQYF. The chain couples TRBV5-1 to TRBJ2-5; D unresolved. V shed 0 bases and J shed 5 bases, with 8 bases lying between them. CDR3 length: 13 residues. Germline V gene data show CDR1 as SGHRS and CDR2 as YFSETQ.

This chain links TRBV5-1 with TRBJ2-5; no clear D gene. Germline CDR1 reads SGHRS; CDR2 reads YFSETQ. Trimming took off 0 bases at V and 3 bases at J, with 6 bases between the two ends. The CDR3 runs to 13 residues. CDR3 sequence: CASSLGPEETQYF. DNA of the CDR3: TGCGCCAGCAGCTTGGGGCCAGAAGAGACCCAGTACTTC.

The rearrangement joins TRBV19 to TRBJ1-5, with 8 positions matching TRBD1. Germline values: CDR1 LNHDA, CDR2 SQIVND (reference sequence). The CDR3 runs 15 residues. V was clipped by 4 bases and J by 4 bases; unmatched bases: 6. CDR3 protein: CASSTPGQVNQPQHF. The DNA of the CDR3 is TGTGCCAGTAGTACTCCGGGACAGGTTAATCAGCCCCAGCATTTT.

The rearrangement uses TRBV14 and TRBJ2-7; 9 bases agree with TRBD2. The J segment lost 5 bases and the V segment lost 4 bases, leaving 6 bases of the junction unmatched. The CDR3 covers 14 residues. In germline, CDR1 is SGHDN, CDR2 FVKESK. The CDR3, as DNA: TGTGCCAGCAGCCGAGGACTAGCGAGGGACGAGCAGTACTTC. This sequence encodes CASSRGLARDEQYF.

The chain employs TRBV5-6 and TRBJ2-3; maybe TRBD1 (6 bases). Deletions cut 0 bases from V and 1 base from J, with 9 bases between. Germline assignment: CDR1 SGHDT and CDR2 YYEEEE. There are 15 residues in the CDR3. CDR3 nucleotide sequence: TGTGCCAGCAGCTTGGACAGGGTCGGCACAGATACGCAGTATTTT. It translates to CASSLDRVGTDTQYF.

The rearrangement links TRBV19 to TRBJ1-2; weak D call: TRBD1 (6 bases). The CDR3 length is 17 residues. The germline V and J ends were trimmed by 6 bases and 4 bases, with 24 bases remaining between them. Germline CDR1 is LNHDA and CDR2 is SQIVND (reference sequence). The CDR3, as DNA: TGTGCCAGTAGACCAAGCAGGGGCGGTCCGTCCTCCTATGGCTACACCTTC. Its protein product is CASRPSRGGPSSYGYTF.

The chain uses TRBV14 and TRBJ2-7, with a tentative D call TRBD1 (6 bases). CDR1 and CDR2 from the germline V gene are SGHDN and FVKESK. The CDR3 is made up of 14 amino acids. V was clipped by 2 bases and J by 2 bases, with 10 bases between them. CDR3 DNA: TGTGCCAGCAGCCAATACGCAGGGGCCTACGAGCAGTACTTC. Translation: CASSQYAGAYEQYF. The full variable domain, with the rest looked up from reference TRBV14 and TRBJ2-7, is EAGVTQFPSHSVIEKGQTVTLRCDPISGHDNLYWYRRVMGKEIKFLLHFVKESKQDESGMPNNRFLAERTGGTYSTLKVQPAELEDSGVYFCASSQYAGAYEQYFGPGTRLTVT.

The chain employs TRBV7-6 and TRBJ2-4; D gene unclear. The length of the CDR3 is 14 residues. V dropped 1 base and J dropped 0 bases, with 4 bases sitting between them. In germline, CDR1 is SGHVS, CDR2 FNYEAQ. The CDR3 loop is CASSLGLAKNIQYF. The CDR3 region has the DNA TGTGCCAGCAGCTTAGGACTAGCCAAAAACATTCAGTACTTC.

The chain couples TRBV15 to TRBJ1-1, with a possible D match to TRBD1 (6 bases). This CDR3 is 17 amino acids long. Germline CDR1 is LNHNV and CDR2 is YYDKDF (reference sequence). V was shortened by 5 bases and J by 4 bases, with 23 bases between the two germline ends. CDR3 nucleotide sequence: TGTGCCACCAGCGTCGGAGGTACAGGGAGTTTCGGCACTGAAGCTTTCTTT. Translated: CATSVGGTGSFGTEAFF.

The chain recombines TRBV6-5 with TRBJ1-3, with 7 bases lining up with TRBD1. Per the germline V gene, CDR1 is MNHEY and CDR2 is SVGAGI. This CDR3 has 13 amino acids. Germline trimming cut 6 bases from V and 4 bases from J; bases unmatched to any gene: 3. This CDR3 is CASRNRGGNTIYF. The CDR3 DNA reads as TGTGCCAGCAGGAACAGGGGAGGAAACACCATATATTTT.

The J gene is TRBJ2-2, the V gene TRBV29-1; 11 bases align to TRBD1. V shed 7 bases and J 3 bases; nucleotides not matched to a gene: 13. The V gene's germline CDR1 is SQVTM and CDR2 ANQGSEA. The CDR3 has 17 residues. The DNA of the CDR3 is TGCAGCGCGAGAGGACAGGGGGCGAAGGAAGACACCGGGGAGCTGTTTTTT. It yields the protein CSARGQGAKEDTGELFF.

The chain recombines TRBV6-1 with TRBJ2-2; D might be TRBD1 (6 bases). Deletions cut 7 bases from V and 6 bases from J, with 12 bases between. The CDR3 contains 13 residues. Germline-derived CDR1 and CDR2 are MNHNS and SASEGT. The CDR3 coding sequence is TGTGCCAGCACTCCGAAGGGGGCCGGGGAGCTGTTTTTT. This codes for CASTPKGAGELFF.

The chain joins TRBV7-2 to TRBJ2-3; weak D call: TRBD2 (6 bases). Per germline, CDR1 SGHTA and CDR2 FQGNSA. This CDR3 contains 14 residues. The V gene lost 2 bases and the J gene lost 6 bases, with 12 bases spanning the gap. For the CDR3, the DNA is TGTGCCAGCAGCTTAATGGAGGGAATGGATACGCAGTATTTT. Amino acid sequence: CASSLMEGMDTQYF.

V is TRBV29-1 and J is TRBJ2-7; maybe TRBD2 (7 bases). V gave up 5 bases and J gave up 2 bases, with 22 bases separating them. The CDR3 runs to 16 residues. Germline V CDR1 and CDR2: SQVTM, ANQGSEA. The CDR3 protein is CSVLFLGGGSTYEQYF. Written as DNA, the CDR3 is TGCAGCGTTTTGTTTCTGGGGGGCGGGAGCACCTACGAGCAGTACTTC.